The rows below give T cell receptor beta chains drawn from one sample of a study of control samples from healthy donors and cancer patients. This table comes from immunoSEQ multiplex PCR, and its TCRdb copy is limited to in-frame clones, with some not included. Of some 13,000 clones in the sample, roughly three quarters are singletons; the top ten hold less than 10%. The material sequenced was formalin-fixed, paraffin-embedded tissue. The receptors here all came from a male donor with melanoma. Both conserved end residues are part of each CDR3. The order of the fields is V gene, clone size, D gene, J gene, CDR3 DNA, CDR3 protein. The D gene is left open where the match is weak. Clone size, where shown, is once, few, many, or a class for clones that have expanded.

v_gene: TRBV3-1/TRBV3-2; abundance: -; d_gene: -; j_gene: TRBJ1-6; CDR3nt: TGTGCCAGCAGCCAAGATCCCCCAATCTTTAATTCACCCCTCCACTTT; CDR3aa: CASSQDPPIFNSPLHF
v_gene: TRBV19; abundance: -; d_gene: -; j_gene: TRBJ1-1; CDR3nt: TGTGCCACCAACCCAAAGCCGAACACTGAAGCTTTCTTT; CDR3aa: CATNPKPNTEAFF
v_gene: TRBV6-6; abundance: -; d_gene: TRBD1; j_gene: TRBJ2-5; CDR3nt: TGTGCCAGCAGCCTGACAGGGGGAGAGACCCAGTACTTC; CDR3aa: CASSLTGGETQYF
v_gene: TRBV11-2; abundance: few; d_gene: -; j_gene: TRBJ1-6; CDR3nt: TGTGCCAGCAGCTTAGGGACGGATTCACCCCTCCACTTT; CDR3aa: CASSLGTDSPLHF
v_gene: TRBV20-1; abundance: -; d_gene: -; j_gene: TRBJ2-3; CDR3nt: TGCAGTGCTACCTTCTCCGATACGCAGTATTTT; CDR3aa: CSATFSDTQYF
v_gene: TRBV6-2/TRBV6-3; abundance: -; d_gene: -; j_gene: TRBJ2-1; CDR3nt: TGTGCCAGCAGTTACAGAGGGTCCGTGAATCCTCTTGAGCAGTTCTTC; CDR3aa: CASSYRGSVNPLEQFF
v_gene: TRBV6-5; abundance: -; d_gene: -; j_gene: TRBJ1-1; CDR3nt: TGTGCCAGCAGGACAGGCACTGAAGCTTTCTTT; CDR3aa: CASRTGTEAFF
v_gene: TRBV11-3; abundance: -; d_gene: -; j_gene: TRBJ2-2; CDR3nt: TGTGCCAGCAGCCCCTCGGGGGGCCAAGCCGGGGAGCTGTTTTTT; CDR3aa: CASSPSGGQAGELFF
v_gene: TRBV28; abundance: -; d_gene: -; j_gene: TRBJ1-5; CDR3nt: TGTGCCAGCAGGACTCTAGGCGTTTATAGCAATCAGCCCCAGCATTTT; CDR3aa: CASRTLGVYSNQPQHF
v_gene: TRBV18; abundance: -; d_gene: -; j_gene: TRBJ1-5; CDR3nt: TGTGCCAGCTCACCTGGGAGTGGGGGCAATCAGCCCCAGCATTTT; CDR3aa: CASSPGSGGNQPQHF
v_gene: TRBV12-3/TRBV12-4; abundance: -; d_gene: -; j_gene: TRBJ1-2; CDR3nt: TGTGCCAGCAGCACACACCAGGGAGGCTACACCTTC; CDR3aa: CASSTHQGGYTF
v_gene: TRBV15; abundance: -; d_gene: -; j_gene: TRBJ2-7; CDR3nt: TGTGCCACCAGCAGAGATAACCGCCAGGGATGGGCCTACGAGCAGTACTTC; CDR3aa: CATSRDNRQGWAYEQYF
v_gene: TRBV4-3; abundance: -; d_gene: TRBD1; j_gene: TRBJ1-1; CDR3nt: TGCGCCAGCAGCCAAACAGGGGTGACAACTGAAGCTTTCTTT; CDR3aa: CASSQTGVTTEAFF
v_gene: TRBV4-3; abundance: -; d_gene: -; j_gene: TRBJ2-3; CDR3nt: TGCGCCAGCAGCCAAGTTGGCGCGGATACGCAGTATTTT; CDR3aa: CASSQVGADTQYF
v_gene: TRBV7-2; abundance: -; d_gene: -; j_gene: TRBJ2-3; CDR3nt: TGTGCCAGCAGCTCAACAGGCAGCACAGATACGCAGTATTTT; CDR3aa: CASSSTGSTDTQYF
v_gene: TRBV28; abundance: -; d_gene: -; j_gene: TRBJ1-3; CDR3nt: TGTGCCAGCAGGGATTCGATCAACAAGTACTCTGGAAACACCATATATTTT; CDR3aa: CASRDSINKYSGNTIYF
v_gene: TRBV14; abundance: -; d_gene: -; j_gene: TRBJ2-1; CDR3nt: TGTGCCAGCAGCTTAAGAGGGGGGGCCTCCTACAATGAGCAGTTCTTC; CDR3aa: CASSLRGGASYNEQFF
v_gene: TRBV5-1; abundance: -; d_gene: -; j_gene: TRBJ1-1; CDR3nt: TGCGCCAGCAGCTTGGCTGGGACCACTGAAGCTTTCTTT; CDR3aa: CASSLAGTTEAFF
v_gene: TRBV6-5; abundance: -; d_gene: -; j_gene: TRBJ1-1; CDR3nt: TGTGCCAGCAGTCGGGCCTTTCCCACTGAAGCTTTCTTT; CDR3aa: CASSRAFPTEAFF
v_gene: TRBV27; abundance: few; d_gene: TRBD1; j_gene: TRBJ2-7; CDR3nt: TGTGCCAGCAGCCCCAGCAGGGGGCCCTACGAGCAGTACTTC; CDR3aa: CASSPSRGPYEQYF
v_gene: TRBV19; abundance: once; d_gene: TRBD1; j_gene: TRBJ2-2; CDR3nt: TGTGCCAGTAGTGATAGGGACAGACCAACGAACACCGGGGAGCTGTTTTTT; CDR3aa: CASSDRDRPTNTGELFF
v_gene: TRBV11-2; abundance: -; d_gene: -; j_gene: TRBJ2-7; CDR3nt: TGTGCCAGCAGCTTAGGGGGCCCGACCTACGAGCAGTACTTC; CDR3aa: CASSLGGPTYEQYF
v_gene: TRBV5-4; abundance: -; d_gene: TRBD1; j_gene: TRBJ1-2; CDR3nt: TGTGCCAGCAGCCCCTTCGGACAGGGGGCAGGTGGCTACACCTTC; CDR3aa: CASSPFGQGAGGYTF
v_gene: TRBV5-1; abundance: once; d_gene: -; j_gene: TRBJ1-1; CDR3nt: TGCGCCAGCAGCCGGGCGGGGGCGAACACTGAAGCTTTCTTT; CDR3aa: CASSRAGANTEAFF
v_gene: TRBV7-2; abundance: once; d_gene: TRBD1; j_gene: TRBJ1-2; CDR3nt: TGTGCCAGCAGCCTTCCGACAGGGAGCTATGGCTACACCTTC; CDR3aa: CASSLPTGSYGYTF
v_gene: TRBV7-8; abundance: -; d_gene: -; j_gene: TRBJ2-7; CDR3nt: TGTGCCAGCAGCTTAAAGTTTGGCGGTAGCGGAACCTACGAGCAGTACTTC; CDR3aa: CASSLKFGGSGTYEQYF
v_gene: TRBV19; abundance: -; d_gene: -; j_gene: TRBJ2-3; CDR3nt: TGTGCCAGTAGTACCCCCTGGGGCCGTATAGATACGCAGTATTTT; CDR3aa: CASSTPWGRIDTQYF
v_gene: TRBV27; abundance: -; d_gene: -; j_gene: TRBJ1-1; CDR3nt: TGTGCCAGCAGCCTCTGGCCGGGCACTGAAGCTTTCTTT; CDR3aa: CASSLWPGTEAFF
v_gene: TRBV4-1; abundance: -; d_gene: -; j_gene: TRBJ2-7; CDR3nt: TGCGCCAGCAGCCAAGATCTCTACGAGCAGTACTTC; CDR3aa: CASSQDLYEQYF